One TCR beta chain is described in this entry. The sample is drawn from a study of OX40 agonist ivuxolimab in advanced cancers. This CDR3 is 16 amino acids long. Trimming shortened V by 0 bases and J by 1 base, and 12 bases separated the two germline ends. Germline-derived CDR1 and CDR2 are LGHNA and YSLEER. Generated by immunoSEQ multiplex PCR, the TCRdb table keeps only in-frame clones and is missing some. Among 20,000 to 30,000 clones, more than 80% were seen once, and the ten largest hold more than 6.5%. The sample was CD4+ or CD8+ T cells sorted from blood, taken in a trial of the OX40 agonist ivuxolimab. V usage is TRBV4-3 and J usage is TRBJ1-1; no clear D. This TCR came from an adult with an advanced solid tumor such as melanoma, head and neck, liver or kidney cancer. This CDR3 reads CASSQDFRAGNTEAFF. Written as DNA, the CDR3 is TGCGCCAGCAGCCAAGATTTCCGGGCCGGGAACACTGAAGCTTTCTTT.